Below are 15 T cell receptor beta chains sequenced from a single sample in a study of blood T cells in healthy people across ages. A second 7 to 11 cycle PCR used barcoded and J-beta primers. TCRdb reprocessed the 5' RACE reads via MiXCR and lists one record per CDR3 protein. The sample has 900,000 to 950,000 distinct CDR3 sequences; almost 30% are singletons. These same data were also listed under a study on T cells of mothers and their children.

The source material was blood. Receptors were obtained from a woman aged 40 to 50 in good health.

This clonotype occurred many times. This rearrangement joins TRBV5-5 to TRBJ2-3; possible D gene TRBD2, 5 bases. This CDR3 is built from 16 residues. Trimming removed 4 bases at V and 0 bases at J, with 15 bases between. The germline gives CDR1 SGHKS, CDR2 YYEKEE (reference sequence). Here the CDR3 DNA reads TGTGCCAGCAGCCTTGACTACGACTCTAGCACAGATACGCAGTATTTT. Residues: CASSLDYDSSTDTQYF. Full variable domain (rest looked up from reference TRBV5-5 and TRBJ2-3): DAGVTQSPTHLIKTRGQQVTLRCSPISGHKSVSWYQQVLGQGPQFIFQYYEKEERGRGNFPDRFSARQFPNYSSELNVNALLLGDSALYLCASSLDYDSSTDTQYFGPGTRLTVL.

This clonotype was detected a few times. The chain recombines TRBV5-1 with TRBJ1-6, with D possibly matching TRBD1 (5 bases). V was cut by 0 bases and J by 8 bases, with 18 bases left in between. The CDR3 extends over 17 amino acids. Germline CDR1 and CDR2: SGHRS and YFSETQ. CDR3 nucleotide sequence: TGCGCCAGCAGCTTGGAGGGCAGCCGCACGGGGGATTCACCCCTCCACTTT. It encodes CASSLEGSRTGDSPLHF.

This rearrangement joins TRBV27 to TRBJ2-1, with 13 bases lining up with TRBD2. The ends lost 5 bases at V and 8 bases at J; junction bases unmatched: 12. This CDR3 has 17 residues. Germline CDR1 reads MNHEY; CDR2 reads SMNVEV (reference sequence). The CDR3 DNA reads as TGTGCCAGCAGTCTAGGACTAGCGGGAGTACCCCCTGATGAGCAGTTCTTC. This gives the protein CASSLGLAGVPPDEQFF.

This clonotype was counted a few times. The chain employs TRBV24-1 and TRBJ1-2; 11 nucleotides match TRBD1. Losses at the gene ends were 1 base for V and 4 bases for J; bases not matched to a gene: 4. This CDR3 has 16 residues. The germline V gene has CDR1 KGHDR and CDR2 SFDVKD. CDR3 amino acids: CATSDFRTGGGYGYTF. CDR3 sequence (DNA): TGTGCCACCAGTGATTTTCGGACAGGGGGCGGCTATGGCTACACCTTC.

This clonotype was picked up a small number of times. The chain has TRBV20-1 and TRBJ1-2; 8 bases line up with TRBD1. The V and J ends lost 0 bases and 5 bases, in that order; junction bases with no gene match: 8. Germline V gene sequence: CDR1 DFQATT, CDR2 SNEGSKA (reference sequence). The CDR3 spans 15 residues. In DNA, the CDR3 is TGCAGTGCTAGAGATTTCAGGGGGCTAGAGTATGGCTACACCTTC. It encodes CSARDFRGLEYGYTF.

The DNA of the CDR3 is TGTGCCAGCAGCTTGGTAACATCAGTGGACACTGAAGCTTTCTTT. This encodes CASSLVTSVDTEAFF. The chain recombines TRBV5-8 with TRBJ1-1, with D unresolved. The CDR3 length is 15 residues. CDR1 and CDR2 (germline): SGHTS, YDEGEE. V dropped 0 bases and J dropped 3 bases, with 12 bases sitting between them.

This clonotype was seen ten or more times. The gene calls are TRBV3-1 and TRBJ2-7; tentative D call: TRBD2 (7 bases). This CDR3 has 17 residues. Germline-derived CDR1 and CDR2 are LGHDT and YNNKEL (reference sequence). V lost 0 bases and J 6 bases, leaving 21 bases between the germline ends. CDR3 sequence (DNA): TGTGCCAGCAGCCAAGATCTAGGCGGGGGCCACCCCTCCGAGCAGTACTTC. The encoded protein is CASSQDLGGGHPSEQYF.

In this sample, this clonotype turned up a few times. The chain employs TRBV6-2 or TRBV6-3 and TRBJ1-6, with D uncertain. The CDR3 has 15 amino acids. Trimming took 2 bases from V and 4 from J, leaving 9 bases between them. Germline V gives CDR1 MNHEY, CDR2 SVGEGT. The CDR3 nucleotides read TGTGCCAGCAGTTACCTCGAAGGATATAATTCACCCCTCCACTTT. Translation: CASSYLEGYNSPLHF.

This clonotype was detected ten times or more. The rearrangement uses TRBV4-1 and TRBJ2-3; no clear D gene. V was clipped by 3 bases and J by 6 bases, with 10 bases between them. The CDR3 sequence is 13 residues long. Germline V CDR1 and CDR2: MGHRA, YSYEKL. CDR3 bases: TGCGCCAGCAGCCAGGCGACCGGGGATACGCAGTATTTT. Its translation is CASSQATGDTQYF.

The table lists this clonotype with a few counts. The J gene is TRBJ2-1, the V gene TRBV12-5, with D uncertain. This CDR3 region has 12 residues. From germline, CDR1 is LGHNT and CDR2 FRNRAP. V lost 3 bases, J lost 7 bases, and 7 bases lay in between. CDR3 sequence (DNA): TGTGCTAGTGGTTTCGGTTCGAATGAGCAGTTCTTC. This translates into CASGFGSNEQFF.

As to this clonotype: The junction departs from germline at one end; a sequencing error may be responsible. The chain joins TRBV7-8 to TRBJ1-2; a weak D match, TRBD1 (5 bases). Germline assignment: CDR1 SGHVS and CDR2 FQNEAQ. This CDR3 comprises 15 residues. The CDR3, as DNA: TGTGCCAGCAGCTTATCGGGGGACTTGATCTATGGCCACACCTTC. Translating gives CASSLSGDLIYGHTF.

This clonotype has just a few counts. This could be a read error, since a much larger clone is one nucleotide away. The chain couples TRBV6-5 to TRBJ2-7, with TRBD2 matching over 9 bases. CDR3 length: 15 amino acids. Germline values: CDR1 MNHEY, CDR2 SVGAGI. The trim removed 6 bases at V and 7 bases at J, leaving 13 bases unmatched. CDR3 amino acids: CASRQRGVGYNEQYF. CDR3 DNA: TGTGCCAGCAGGCAGCGGGGGGTAGGTTACAATGAGCAGTACTTC.

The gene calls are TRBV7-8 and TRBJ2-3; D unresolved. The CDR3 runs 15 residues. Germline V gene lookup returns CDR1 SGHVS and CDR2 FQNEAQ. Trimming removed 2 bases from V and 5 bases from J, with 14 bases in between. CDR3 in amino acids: CASSLKRTVGDTQYF. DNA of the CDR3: TGTGCCAGCAGCTTAAAGAGAACGGTGGGAGATACGCAGTATTTT.

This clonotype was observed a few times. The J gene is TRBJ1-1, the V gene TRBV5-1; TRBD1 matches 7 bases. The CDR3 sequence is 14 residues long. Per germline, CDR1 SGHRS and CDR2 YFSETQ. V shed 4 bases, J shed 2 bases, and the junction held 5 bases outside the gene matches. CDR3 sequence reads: CASSISGGNTEAFF. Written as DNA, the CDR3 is TGCGCCAGCAGCATCTCAGGGGGTAACACTGAAGCTTTCTTT. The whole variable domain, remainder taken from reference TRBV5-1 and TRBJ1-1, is KAGVTQTPRYLIKTRGQQVTLSCSPISGHRSVSWYQQTPGQGLQFLFEYFSETQRNKGNFPGRFSGRQFSNSRSEMNVSTLELGDSALYLCASSISGGNTEAFFGQGTRLTVV.

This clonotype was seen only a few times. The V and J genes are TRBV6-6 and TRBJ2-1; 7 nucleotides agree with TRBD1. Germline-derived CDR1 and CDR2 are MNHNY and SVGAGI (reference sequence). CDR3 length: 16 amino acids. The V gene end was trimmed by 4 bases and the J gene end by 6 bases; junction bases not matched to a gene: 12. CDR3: CASSSPGTKGANEQFF. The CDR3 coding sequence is TGTGCCAGCAGTTCCCCCGGGACGAAGGGGGCCAATGAGCAGTTCTTC.